Listed here is a single TCR beta chain. At one boundary the junction diverges from the germline segment, which might be a read error. This sample was included in a study of post-analysis software for immune sequencing data. cDNA libraries of TCR beta carried unique molecular identifiers. TCRdb ran MiXCR on the PCR reads and lists one entry per CDR3 protein. The sample has under 900,000 distinct CDR3 sequences, about 57% seen once; the top ten hold over 4%. The source is a girl under 18 with multiple sclerosis. Specimen: blood.

CDR3 DNA sequence: TGCGCCAGCAGCTTGGAAGACCCGGCCTACGAGCGGTACTTC. It encodes CASSLEDPAYERYF. The rearrangement links TRBV5-1 to TRBJ2-7; D gene ambiguous. In germline, CDR1 is SGHRS, CDR2 YFSETQ. This CDR3 has 14 amino acids.